A selection of T cell receptor beta chains follows, all from one sample in a study of T cell repertoires in cytomegalovirus infection. TCRdb re-called the reads with MiXCR, one entry per CDR3 protein. Among about 740,000 distinct CDR3 sequences, approximately 34% were seen once, and the ten largest hold roughly 2.8%. The source material was PBMCs. The receptors were gathered from a human donor in good health (CMV status not recorded). Some clones in this sample may be carry-over from other donors' samples. Both conserved end residues are part of each CDR3. The D gene is left open where the match is weak. Some rows mark clone size as missing; the rest say once, few, many or name a class of expanded clone.

j_call v_call cdr3_length d_call clone_size cdr3_nt cdr3_aa
TRBJ2-7 TRBV7-2 15 TRBD1 many TGTGCCAGCAGCTTCTCCGGGACAGGGAAGGAGGAGCAGTACTTC CASSFSGTGKEEQYF
TRBJ2-4 TRBV6-6 17 TRBD1 few TGTGCCAGCAGTTACTTCCGGGACAGGGGAGCAAAAAACATTCAGTACTTC CASSYFRDRGAKNIQYF
TRBJ1-5 TRBV6-1 15 - - TGTGCCAGCGACATATCGGACGGGAACAATCAGCCCCAGCATTTT CASDISDGNNQPQHF
TRBJ1-5 TRBV19 15 - few TGTGCCACCTCTGGGAACCGGGACAACAATCAGCCCCAGCATTTT CATSGNRDNNQPQHF
TRBJ1-4 TRBV12-3/TRBV12-4 12 - many TGTGCCAGTGGAACCACTAATGAAAAACTGTTTTTT CASGTTNEKLFF
TRBJ2-1 TRBV6-6 14 - few TGTGCCAGCAGTTTTAGTCAGGGTAGCAATGAGCAGTTCTTC CASSFSQGSNEQFF
TRBJ1-2 TRBV19 15 - few TGTGCCAGTAGTATAGATCTGACAGGCTCCTATGGCTACACCTTC CASSIDLTGSYGYTF
TRBJ2-1 TRBV7-2 15 TRBD1 - TGTGCCAGCAGCACCCCCCGGACAGGGTACAATGAGCAGTTCTTC CASSTPRTGYNEQFF
TRBJ1-1 TRBV24-1 14 TRBD1 - TGTGCCACCAGTGGACAAACAGGGGGGTCGGAAGCTTTCTTT CATSGQTGGSEAFF
TRBJ2-1 TRBV12-3/TRBV12-4 11 - - TGTACCAGCCGGGGGGCCAATGAGCAGTTCTTC CTSRGANEQFF
TRBJ2-7 TRBV19 13 - - TGTGCCAGTAGTATAGCCAATACAGGCGAGCAGTACTTC CASSIANTGEQYF
TRBJ2-1 TRBV7-8 12 - many TGTGCCAGCAGCCAGAACGGACAGCTGCAGTTCTTC CASSQNGQLQFF
TRBJ2-5 TRBV5-1 17 TRBD2 few TGCGCCAGCAGCCCAACCGGACTAGCGGGGGTACAAGAGACCCAGTACTTC CASSPTGLAGVQETQYF
TRBJ2-1 TRBV7-9 18 - - TGTGCCAGCAGCTTAAGAATCAGACAGCCCGTGGCCTACAATGAGCAGTTCTTC CASSLRIRQPVAYNEQFF
TRBJ1-5 TRBV7-6 18 TRBD1 few TGTGCCAGCAGCGCCGGACAGGGGTCGGGTTTCGTCAATCAGCCCCAGCATTTT CASSAGQGSGFVNQPQHF
TRBJ1-5 TRBV7-2 15 - many TGTGCCAGCAGTTCAGACCCGAGAACCAATCAGCCCCAGCATTTT CASSSDPRTNQPQHF
TRBJ2-2 TRBV6-1 14 TRBD2 many TGTGCCAGGGGGCTAGCGGCGAACACCGGGGAGCTGTTTTTT CARGLAANTGELFF
TRBJ2-3 TRBV7-2 17 - many TGTGCCAGCAGCCTCACGGGGCAGGGTTCGGTCACAGATACGCAGTATTTT CASSLTGQGSVTDTQYF
TRBJ2-5 TRBV20-1 16 TRBD2 - TGCAGTGCTAGCAGCACTAGCGGGCAACACCAAGAGACCCAGTACTTC CSASSTSGQHQETQYF
TRBJ2-5 TRBV5-5 14 - few TGTGCCAGCAGCGCACCGGGACAAACAGAGACCCAGTACTTC CASSAPGQTETQYF
TRBJ1-6 TRBV6-5 14 - few TGTGCCAGCAGTTACGCGGGTTCCGGTTCACCCCTCCACTTT CASSYAGSGSPLHF
TRBJ2-1 TRBV6-1 15 - - TGTGCCAGCAGTGACGCCATGCTAGCTTACAATGAGCAGTTCTTC CASSDAMLAYNEQFF
TRBJ2-7 TRBV5-1 15 - - TGCGCCAGCAGCTTAGACCAGGGAAACTCCTACGAGCAGTACTTC CASSLDQGNSYEQYF
TRBJ2-1 TRBV28 16 TRBD2 - TGTGCCAGCAGTTCCCCGACTAGCGGGAGATACAATGAGCAGTTCTTC CASSSPTSGRYNEQFF
TRBJ1-6 TRBV20-1 15 - - TGCAGTGCTAAGGAGGGGAGCTCCTATAATTCACCCCTCCACTTT CSAKEGSSYNSPLHF
TRBJ2-2 TRBV12-3/TRBV12-4 20 - few TGTGCCAGCAGTTTAGCGCCTAGGTGGAGTGAACCATGGAACACCGGGGAGCTGTTTTTT CASSLAPRWSEPWNTGELFF
TRBJ2-1 TRBV30 11 - - TGTGCCTGGGGGGGTAACAATGAGCAGTTCTTC CAWGGNNEQFF
TRBJ2-1 TRBV7-2 10 - many TGTGCCAGCCCGGGCGATGAGCAGTTCTTC CASPGDEQFF
TRBJ2-1 TRBV28 14 - few TGTGCCAGCAGTTTGCCGGGTCCCCTTGCGGAGCAGTTCTTC CASSLPGPLAEQFF
TRBJ2-1 TRBV15 15 TRBD2 - TGTGCCACCAGCAGAACACTAGCGACGGGGAATGAGCAGTTCTTC CATSRTLATGNEQFF
TRBJ2-7 TRBV6-1 14 TRBD1 few TGTGCCAGCAGGGACAGGCGTTTAGCCTACGAGCAGTACTTC CASRDRRLAYEQYF
TRBJ1-1 TRBV7-6 16 - - TGTGCCAGCAGCACAGGGAACAGGGCCCCGAGCACTGAAGCTTTCTTT CASSTGNRAPSTEAFF
TRBJ2-3 TRBV5-4 16 - once TGTGCCAGCAGTTTAGGACTCCTGACAGCAGGAGATACGCAGTATTTT CASSLGLLTAGDTQYF
TRBJ2-3 TRBV11-3 13 - - TGTGCCAGCAGCTGGGGGGACACAGATACGCAGTATTTT CASSWGDTDTQYF
TRBJ2-7 TRBV28 12 - few TGTGCCAGCAGTCCCTTCAACTACGAGCAGTACTTC CASSPFNYEQYF
TRBJ1-6 TRBV13 16 - - TGTGCCAGCAGCTTAGGTCTCCAGGGCCCCAATTCACCCCTCCACTTT CASSLGLQGPNSPLHF
TRBJ1-6 TRBV20-1 16 TRBD1 - TGCAGTGCTAGGGCACAGGGGGCGTTATATAATTCACCCCTCCACTTT CSARAQGALYNSPLHF
TRBJ2-1 TRBV19 11 - - TGTGTCAGTAAGTTTGTGAATGAGCAGTTCTTC CVSKFVNEQFF
TRBJ1-2 TRBV28 15 - - TGTGCCAGCAGTTTACTCGCCATCGTAATAGACGGCTACACCTTC CASSLLAIVIDGYTF
TRBJ1-2 TRBV7-6 15 TRBD1 - TGTGCCAGCAGCCCAGGGGACAGACCGGGGTATGGCTACACCTTC CASSPGDRPGYGYTF
TRBJ2-7 TRBV2 13 TRBD1 - TGTGCCAGCGGCGGACAGGATACCTACGAGCAGTACTTC CASGGQDTYEQYF
TRBJ1-2 TRBV28 12 - - TGTGCCAGCAGCATCAGGGGATATGGCTACACCTTC CASSIRGYGYTF
TRBJ1-1 TRBV5-6 16 - few TGTGCCAGCAGGGATGCTGAAACAGGTCGAGGCGCTGAAGCTTTCTTT CASRDAETGRGAEAFF
TRBJ2-1 TRBV11-2 15 - few TGTGCCAGCAGCTTCCGACTCTCAGGGGAGGTAGAGCAGTTCTTC CASSFRLSGEVEQFF
TRBJ2-7 TRBV27 15 - - TGTGCCAGCAGTCCGCTGGGGCAGACCCATTACGAGCAGTACTTC CASSPLGQTHYEQYF
TRBJ2-7 TRBV5-1 14 TRBD2 - TGCGCCAGCAGCGTTCTAGCGGGAACCTACGAGCAGTACTTC CASSVLAGTYEQYF
TRBJ2-7 TRBV7-9 15 TRBD1 once TGTGCCAGCAGCCGCACCGGACAGGGGAAGTACGAGCAGTACTTC CASSRTGQGKYEQYF
TRBJ2-1 TRBV7-2 15 TRBD1 - TGTGCCAGCAGTTTCGACAGGGGAAACTACAATGAGCAGTTCTTC CASSFDRGNYNEQFF
TRBJ1-5 TRBV7-2 15 TRBD1 many TGTGCCAGCAGCCCCGGACAGGGGGTCCTTCAGCCCCAGCATTTT CASSPGQGVLQPQHF
TRBJ2-7 TRBV29-1 16 - few TGCAGCGTCGTCTTCTTCGCCCTAACCTCATCAGACGAGCAGTACTTC CSVVFFALTSSDEQYF
TRBJ2-3 TRBV15 16 - few TGTGCCACCAGCAGAGATATGGGGGAGGTAGGAGATACGCAGTATTTT CATSRDMGEVGDTQYF
TRBJ2-1 TRBV4-1 15 TRBD2 few TGCGCCAGCAGACAACTAGCGGGGGAATACAATGAGCAGTTCTTC CASRQLAGEYNEQFF
TRBJ1-2 TRBV15 14 TRBD1 - TGTGCCACCAGCAGAGGGGACAGGGGGGGTGGCTACACCTTC CATSRGDRGGGYTF
TRBJ2-2 TRBV7-8 16 TRBD2 few TGTGCCAGCAGCTTACCGCGATGGGGGGGCACCGGGGAGCTGTTTTTT CASSLPRWGGTGELFF
TRBJ2-1 TRBV5-5 15 - - TGTGCCAGCAGCTTGACAGGGTCTACCTACAATGAGCAGTTCTTC CASSLTGSTYNEQFF